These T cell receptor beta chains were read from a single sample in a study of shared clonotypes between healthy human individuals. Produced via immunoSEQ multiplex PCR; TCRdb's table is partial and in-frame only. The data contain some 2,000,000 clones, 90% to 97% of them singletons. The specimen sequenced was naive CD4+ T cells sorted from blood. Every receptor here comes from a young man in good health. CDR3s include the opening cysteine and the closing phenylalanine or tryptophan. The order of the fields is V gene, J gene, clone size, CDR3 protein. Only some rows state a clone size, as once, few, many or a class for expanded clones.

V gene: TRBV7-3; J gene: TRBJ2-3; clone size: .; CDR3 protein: CASSSGQERGDTQYF
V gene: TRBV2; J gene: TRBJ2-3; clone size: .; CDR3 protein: CASRARRLDSTDTQYF
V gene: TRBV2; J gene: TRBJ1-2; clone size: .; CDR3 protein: CASTLGTGINYGYTF
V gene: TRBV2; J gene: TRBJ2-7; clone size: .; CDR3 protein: CASRSSTTNSYEQYF
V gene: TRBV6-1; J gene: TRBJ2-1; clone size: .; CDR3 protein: CASRRENEQFF
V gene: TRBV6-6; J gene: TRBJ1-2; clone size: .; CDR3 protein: CASSHFDRGTYGYTF
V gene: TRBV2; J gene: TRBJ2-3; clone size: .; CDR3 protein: CASSPRDQGTQYF
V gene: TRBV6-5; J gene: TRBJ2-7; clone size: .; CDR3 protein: CASSREGSHEQYF
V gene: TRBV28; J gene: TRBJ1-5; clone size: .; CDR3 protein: CASSSRTGHQPQHF
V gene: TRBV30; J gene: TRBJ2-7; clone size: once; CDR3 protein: CAWTLGDRGGF
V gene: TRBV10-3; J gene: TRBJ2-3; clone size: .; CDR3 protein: CAISEGSGTDTQYF
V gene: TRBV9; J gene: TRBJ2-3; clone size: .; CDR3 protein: CASSVGLAGYKDTQYF
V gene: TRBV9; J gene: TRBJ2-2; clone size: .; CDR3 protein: CASSVKPFSTGELFF
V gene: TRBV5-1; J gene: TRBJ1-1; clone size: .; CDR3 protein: CASRPAGTTEAFF
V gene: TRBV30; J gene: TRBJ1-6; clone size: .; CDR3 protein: CAWGQGMDSPLHF
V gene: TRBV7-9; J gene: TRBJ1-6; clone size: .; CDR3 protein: CASSFSVLGVAYNSPLHF
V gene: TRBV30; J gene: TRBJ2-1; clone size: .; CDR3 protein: CAWSQQGNEQFF
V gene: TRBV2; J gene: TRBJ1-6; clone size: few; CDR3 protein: CASNSGTGSPLHF
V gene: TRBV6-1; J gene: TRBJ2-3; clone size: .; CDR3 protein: CASSGGLAGGVRPTDTQYF
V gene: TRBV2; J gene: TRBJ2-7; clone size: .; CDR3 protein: CASSNTRGPYEQYF
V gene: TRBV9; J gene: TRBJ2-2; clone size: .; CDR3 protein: CASSVAPNTGELFF
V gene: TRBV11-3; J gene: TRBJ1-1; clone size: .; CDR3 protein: CASSSGLNTEAFF
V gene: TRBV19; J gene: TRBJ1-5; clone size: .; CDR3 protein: CASKETGGSNQPQHF
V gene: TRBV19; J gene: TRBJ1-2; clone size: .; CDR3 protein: CASNSGGSGYGYTF
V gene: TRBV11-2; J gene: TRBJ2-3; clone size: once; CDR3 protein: CASSLEGGLAAPPPLDTQYF
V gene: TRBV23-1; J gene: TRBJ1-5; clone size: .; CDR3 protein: CASSQSKIVHSGPQHF
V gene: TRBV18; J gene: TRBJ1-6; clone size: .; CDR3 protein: CASSGQDNSPLHF
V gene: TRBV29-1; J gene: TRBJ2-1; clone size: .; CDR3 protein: CSVDGGLTSGTLYEQFF
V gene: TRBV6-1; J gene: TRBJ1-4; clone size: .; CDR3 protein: CASSEKYRAEEKLFF
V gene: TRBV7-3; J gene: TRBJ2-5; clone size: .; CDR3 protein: CASSAGGAQETQYF
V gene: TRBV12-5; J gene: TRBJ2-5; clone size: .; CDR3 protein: CASGFDVSGTQYF
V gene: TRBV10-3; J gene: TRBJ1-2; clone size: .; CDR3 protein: CAISEEGGVYGYTF
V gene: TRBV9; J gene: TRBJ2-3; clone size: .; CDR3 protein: CASSVGLAGGFIPDTQYF
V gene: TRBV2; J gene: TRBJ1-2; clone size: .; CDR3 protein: CASTPAIGYTF
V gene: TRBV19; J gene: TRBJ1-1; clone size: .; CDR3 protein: CASREPGEPQAFF
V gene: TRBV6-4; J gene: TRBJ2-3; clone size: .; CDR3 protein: CASSETRQGTQYF
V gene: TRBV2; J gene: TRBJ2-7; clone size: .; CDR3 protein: CASSEVGGWEQYF
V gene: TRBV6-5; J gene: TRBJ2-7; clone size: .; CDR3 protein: CASRGTSSTYEQYF
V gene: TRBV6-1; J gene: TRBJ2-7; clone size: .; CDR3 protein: CASSEGTGGYEQYF
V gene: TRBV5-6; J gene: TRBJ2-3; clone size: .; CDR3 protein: CASSLGPGVGTDTQYF
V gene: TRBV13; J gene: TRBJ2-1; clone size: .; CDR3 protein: CASSLTGARSYNEQFF
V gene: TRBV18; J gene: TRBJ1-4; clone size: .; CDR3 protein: CASSPQEEKLFF
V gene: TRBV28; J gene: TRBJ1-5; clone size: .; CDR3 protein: CASSLRADSNQPQHF
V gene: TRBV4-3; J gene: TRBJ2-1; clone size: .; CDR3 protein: CASSQEVQGYNEQFF
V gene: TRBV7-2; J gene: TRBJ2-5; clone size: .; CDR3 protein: CASSPRHQETQYF
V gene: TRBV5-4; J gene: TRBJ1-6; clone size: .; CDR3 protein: CASSSGTGRNSPLHF
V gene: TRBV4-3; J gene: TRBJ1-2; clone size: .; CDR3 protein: CASSQEGSINYGYTF
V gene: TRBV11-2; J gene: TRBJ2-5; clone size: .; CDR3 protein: CASSLAVTGGQETQYF
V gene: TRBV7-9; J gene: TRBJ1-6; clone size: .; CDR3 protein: CASSARQGENSPLHF